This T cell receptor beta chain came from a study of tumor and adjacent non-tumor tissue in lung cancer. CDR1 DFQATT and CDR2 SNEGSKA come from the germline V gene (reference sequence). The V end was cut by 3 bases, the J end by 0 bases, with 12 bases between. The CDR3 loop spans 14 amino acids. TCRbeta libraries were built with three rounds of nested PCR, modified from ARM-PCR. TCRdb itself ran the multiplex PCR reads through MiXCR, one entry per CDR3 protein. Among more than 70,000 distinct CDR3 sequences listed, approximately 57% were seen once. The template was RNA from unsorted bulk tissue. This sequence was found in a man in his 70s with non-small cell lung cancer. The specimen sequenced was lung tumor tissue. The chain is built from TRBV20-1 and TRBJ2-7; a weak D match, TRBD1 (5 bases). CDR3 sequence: CSASRGQASYEQYF. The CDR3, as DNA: TGCAGTGCTAGTCGCGGACAAGCCTCCTACGAGCAGTACTTC.